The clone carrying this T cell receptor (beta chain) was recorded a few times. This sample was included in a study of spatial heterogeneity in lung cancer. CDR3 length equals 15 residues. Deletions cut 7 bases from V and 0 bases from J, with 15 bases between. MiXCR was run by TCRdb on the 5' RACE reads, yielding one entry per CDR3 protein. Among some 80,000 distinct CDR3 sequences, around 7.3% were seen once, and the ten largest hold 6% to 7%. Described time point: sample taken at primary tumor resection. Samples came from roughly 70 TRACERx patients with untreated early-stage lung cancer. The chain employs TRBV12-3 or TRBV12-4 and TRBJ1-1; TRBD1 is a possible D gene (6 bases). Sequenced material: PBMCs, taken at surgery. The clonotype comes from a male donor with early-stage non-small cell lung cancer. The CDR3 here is CASKPRSGVNTEAFF. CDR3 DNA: TGTGCCAGCAAACCCAGGTCAGGGGTGAACACTGAAGCTTTCTTT.